This TCR beta chain was recovered during a study of identifying expanded T cells in peripheral blood. Study-wide findings and caveats: Across healthy donors, higher total template counts meant significantly greater two-week count variance.

This table comes from immunoSEQ multiplex PCR, and its TCRdb copy is limited to in-frame clones, with some not included. Found here are 85,000 to 120,000 clones, approximately 89% of them singletons; the top ten hold 13% to 15%. CDR3 length: 12 residues. Trimming pared 8 bases from V and 7 bases from J, leaving 9 bases between. Germline V lookup: CDR1 MNHNS, CDR2 SASEGT. Healthy donors had no documented immune events, such as infections, while sampled. This clone came up a few times. Its specificity is unknown. The source of this sequence is a person aged 18 to 70 in good health. What was sequenced was blood. The chain recombines TRBV6-1 with TRBJ1-6; D ambiguous. CDR3 DNA sequence: TGTGCCAGCGGCGTAGGCAATTCACCCCTCCACTTT. It yields the protein CASGVGNSPLHF.